The next 27 T cell receptor beta chains were all read from a single sample in a study of cytomegalovirus exposure and HLA in healthy donors. 13 Jbeta primers and 60 Vbeta primers were used for the PCR. Clones were sequenced by immunoSEQ multiplex PCR, and TCRdb holds only the in-frame ones, with some missing. This table holds roughly 200,000 clones, approximately 80% found once. The sample comprised PBMCs. The origin of the receptors is a woman aged 45-59 years in good health and CMV-seronegative.

The chain recombines TRBV11-2 with TRBJ2-5; 10 bases are a match to TRBD1. V lost 5 bases and J lost 7; bases outside the gene matches: 7. The CDR3 is made up of 14 amino acids. From germline, CDR1 is SGHAT and CDR2 FQNNGV. CDR3 sequence reads: CASSGTGAVGTQYF. CDR3 sequence (DNA): TGTGCCAGCAGCGGGACAGGGGCTGTGGGGACCCAGTACTTC.

The V and J genes are TRBV30 and TRBJ1-2; tentatively, D is TRBD1 (6 bases). The V gene lost 5 bases and the J gene lost 0 bases, with 10 bases spanning the gap. The CDR3 totals 13 residues. CDR1 is GTSNPN, CDR2 SVGIG, per germline (reference sequence). CDR3 bases: TGTGCCTGGGGGGACAACCCTAACTATGGCTACACCTTC. This codes for CAWGDNPNYGYTF.

This clone turned up a few times. V and J are TRBV6-1 and TRBJ1-2; D is uncertain. The V gene lost 11 bases and the J gene lost 4 bases, with 17 bases spanning the gap. This CDR3 comprises 13 residues. CDR1 and CDR2 from the germline V gene are MNHNS and SASEGT. CDR3 in amino acids: CAHSTRESYGYTF. The CDR3 bases are TGTGCCCATAGCACTAGGGAGAGCTATGGCTACACCTTC.

The rearrangement joins TRBV7-9 to TRBJ1-1; 8 bases line up with TRBD1. J was trimmed by 1 base and V by 3 bases; bases with no gene match: 1. The germline V gene has CDR1 SEHNR and CDR2 FQNEAQ (reference sequence). CDR3 length: 14 residues. CDR3 coding DNA: TGTGCCAGCAGCTTCACAGGGGGGAACACTGAAGCTTTCTTT. The encoded protein is CASSFTGGNTEAFF.

This chain links TRBV4-3 with TRBJ2-3; 15 nucleotides match TRBD2. CDR3 length: 17 amino acids. V was pared by 1 base and J by 6 bases, with 5 bases of the junction left unmatched. Germline CDR1 reads LGHNA; CDR2 reads YSLEER. This CDR3 is CASSQGGTSGGLDTQYF. CDR3 nucleotides: TGCGCCAGCAGCCAAGGCGGGACTAGCGGGGGGTTGGATACGCAGTATTTT.

This sequence joins TRBV2 and TRBJ2-1; 10 bases fit TRBD1. The CDR3 sequence is 15 residues long. The J segment lost 7 bases and the V segment lost 6 bases, leaving 9 bases of the junction unmatched. CDR1 is SNHLY, CDR2 FYNNEI, per germline. DNA for the CDR3: TGTGCCAGCAGGGGAGACAGGGGGCGCCAAAATGAGCAGTTCTTC. It is translated as CASRGDRGRQNEQFF.

The gene calls are TRBV27 and TRBJ2-2; D is uncertain. With 2 bases removed from V and 1 base from J, the gap between germline ends came to 8 bases. The CDR3 spans 15 residues. Germline values: CDR1 MNHEY, CDR2 SMNVEV (reference sequence). For the CDR3, the DNA is TGTGCCAGCAGTTTAGTACAGATGAACACCGGGGAGCTGTTTTTT. Amino acid sequence: CASSLVQMNTGELFF.

The CDR3, as DNA: TGCGCCAGCAAGCCGGAGGGGATTAATGAAAAACTGTTTTTT. Translating it yields CASKPEGINEKLFF. This chain connects TRBV5-1 to TRBJ1-4, with a weak D call TRBD1 (5 bases). This CDR3 is built from 14 residues. The V gene lost 6 bases and the J gene lost 4 bases, with 13 bases spanning the gap. CDR1 is SGHRS, CDR2 YFSETQ, per germline.

The chain combines TRBV5-1 with TRBJ2-7; no clear D. Germline-derived CDR1 and CDR2 are SGHRS and YFSETQ. V was trimmed by 0 bases and J by 6 bases, leaving 13 bases between them. The CDR3 has 14 amino acids. The CDR3 nucleotides are TGCGCCAGCAGCTTGGACCTAGGTCAACGCGAGCAGTACTTC. It translates to CASSLDLGQREQYF. Combining the CDR3 with reference TRBV5-1 and TRBJ2-7 gives the whole variable domain KAGVTQTPRYLIKTRGQQVTLSCSPISGHRSVSWYQQTPGQGLQFLFEYFSETQRNKGNFPGRFSGRQFSNSRSEMNVSTLELGDSALYLCASSLDLGQREQYFGPGTRLTVT.

The rearrangement joins TRBV5-4 to TRBJ2-2; 7 bases align to TRBD1. J was trimmed by 5 bases and V by 0 bases; bases with no gene match: 4. Germline V CDR1 and CDR2: SGHNT, YYREEE (reference sequence). The CDR3 is 15 residues long. The CDR3 loop is CASSLDRGATGELFF. In DNA, the CDR3 is TGTGCCAGCAGCTTGGACAGGGGTGCTACCGGGGAGCTGTTTTTT.

Details on this clone: An end of the junction does not agree with germline; a read error may underlie this. The V call is TRBV11-1, the J call TRBJ2-7; TRBD2 matches 11 bases. Germline CDR1 is SGHAT and CDR2 is FQDESV (reference sequence). CDR3 length: 14 amino acids. This CDR3 reads CASTLAGGRDEQYF. The CDR3 DNA reads as TGTGCCAGCACCTTAGCGGGAGGGCGGGACGAGCAGTACTTC.

The genes are TRBV7-8 and TRBJ1-1, with D unclear. Germline V gene sequence: CDR1 SGHVS, CDR2 FQNEAQ. Trimming took 2 bases from V and 4 from J, leaving 8 bases between them. This CDR3 contains 13 residues. CDR3 region: CASSLSESTEAFF. CDR3 sequence (DNA): TGTGCCAGCAGCTTAAGTGAGAGCACTGAAGCTTTCTTT.

The chain is built from TRBV5-4 and TRBJ2-7, with 7 bases identical to TRBD2. CDR3 length: 14 residues. Germline values: CDR1 SGHNT, CDR2 YYREEE (reference sequence). The ends lost 4 bases at V and 2 bases at J; junction bases unmatched: 6. CDR3 DNA: TGTGCCAGCAGCGCCCCGACTAGCACCTACGAGCAGTACTTC. It encodes CASSAPTSTYEQYF.

A remark on this clone: One junction end does not reproduce the germline sequence, and a read error may be involved. The chain recombines TRBV7-9 with TRBJ2-7, with TRBD1 identical over 9 bases. Per the germline V gene, CDR1 is SEHNR and CDR2 is FQNEAQ (reference sequence). The CDR3 covers 15 residues. CDR3 coding DNA: TGTTCCAGCAGCTCCAGGGACAGGGCCAACCACGAGCAGTACTTC. The encoded protein is CSSSSRDRANHEQYF.

The rearrangement links TRBV18 to TRBJ2-3, with D possibly TRBD1 on 6 matching bases. The length of the CDR3 is 14 residues. V lost 3 bases and J lost 6, with 13 bases in between. Germline loops: CDR1 KGHSH, CDR2 LQKENI. CDR3 sequence reads: CASSPQTQGDTQYF. CDR3 sequence (DNA): TGTGCCAGCTCACCTCAAACCCAGGGGGATACGCAGTATTTT.

This clone was counted a few times. The chain links TRBV4-1 to TRBJ2-1; D may be TRBD2 (5 bases). The germline V gene has CDR1 MGHRA and CDR2 YSYEKL. Trimming shortened V by 3 bases and J by 4 bases, and 10 bases separated the two germline ends. This CDR3 is 14 amino acids long. CDR3 sequence: CASSHAGAYNEQFF. In nucleotides, the CDR3 is TGCGCCAGCAGCCATGCGGGTGCATACAATGAGCAGTTCTTC.

This chain connects TRBV5-1 to TRBJ1-1; 7 bases fit TRBD1. The CDR3 extends over 15 amino acids. V dropped 5 bases and J dropped 4; count of bases not matched to a gene: 11. Germline-derived CDR1 and CDR2 are SGHRS and YFSETQ. CDR3 DNA: TGCGCCAGCAGTTACTCGACAGGACAGGCCACTGAAGCTTTCTTT. Encoded protein: CASSYSTGQATEAFF.

This chain links TRBV4-2 with TRBJ2-2; no firm D call. Germline values: CDR1 LGHNA, CDR2 YNFKEQ. Between the trimmed V and J ends, which lost 1 base and 2 bases, there was a span of 8 bases. The CDR3 is 15 residues long. As DNA, the CDR3 is TGTGCCAGCAGCCAAGGTCCTTCCAACACCGGGGAGCTGTTTTTT. This sequence encodes CASSQGPSNTGELFF.

The V and J genes are TRBV28 and TRBJ2-5, with a tentative D call TRBD2 (5 bases). Trimming shortened V by 2 bases and J by 11 bases, and 18 bases separated the two germline ends. This CDR3 is 14 amino acids long. CDR1 and CDR2 from the germline V gene are MDHEN and SYDVKM. CDR3 coding DNA: TGTGCCAGCAGTTTACTGGCGGGCCTCAAAGAGCAGTACTTC. Its protein is CASSLLAGLKEQYF.

This clone came up a few times. This chain uses TRBV28 with TRBJ1-4, with a tentative D call TRBD1 (5 bases). The germline gives CDR1 MDHEN, CDR2 SYDVKM. The CDR3 runs 15 residues. Between the trimmed V and J ends, which lost 3 bases and 3 bases, there was a span of 11 bases. The CDR3 sequence is CASSFSGGANEKLFF. In DNA form, the CDR3 reads TGTGCCAGCAGTTTTTCGGGAGGGGCTAATGAAAAACTGTTTTTT.

This clone was detected a few times. This rearrangement joins TRBV10-3 to TRBJ2-6; D may be TRBD1 (6 bases). With 3 bases removed from V and 4 bases from J, the gap between germline ends came to 16 bases. From germline, CDR1 is ENHRY and CDR2 SYGVKD. The CDR3 runs 17 residues. The CDR3 region is CAISDFLGASGANVLTF. The CDR3 bases are TGTGCCATCAGTGACTTTTTGGGGGCATCAGGGGCCAACGTCCTGACTTTC.

The chain joins TRBV2 to TRBJ2-7, with 9 bases matching TRBD1. V trimming: 11 bases; J trimming: 1 base; junction bases outside the gene matches: 6. The CDR3 length is 13 residues. CDR1 and CDR2 (germline): SNHLY, FYNNEI. The chain's CDR3 is CAGTGTGSYEQYF. CDR3 bases: TGTGCCGGCACCGGGACAGGGTCCTACGAGCAGTACTTC.

V and J are TRBV5-1 and TRBJ2-2; 9 bases match TRBD1. The CDR3 is 17 residues long. The V gene's germline CDR1 is SGHRS and CDR2 YFSETQ. J gave up 1 base and V 4 bases, and 8 bases lay outside the gene matches. CDR3 sequence (DNA): TGCGCCAGCAGCAGGCCCCTGGGACAGGGGAACACCGGGGAGCTGTTTTTT. Translation: CASSRPLGQGNTGELFF.

This clone has more than one count but fewer than ten. The chain employs TRBV12-5 and TRBJ2-1; 10 positions agree with TRBD2. J lost 8 bases, V lost 2 bases, and 6 bases had no gene match. Germline V gene lookup returns CDR1 LGHNT and CDR2 FRNRAP. The CDR3 consists of 15 residues. The CDR3 nucleotides are TGTGCTAGTGGTTTGTTTGCTAGCGGGGGCGATGAGCAGTTCTTC. This codes for CASGLFASGGDEQFF.

J is TRBJ1-1 and V is TRBV10-1; TRBD1 aligns across 9 bases. Germline-derived CDR1 and CDR2 are WNHNN and SYGVQD (reference sequence). There are 15 residues in the CDR3. With V trimmed by 4 bases and J by 5 bases, 8 bases remained unmatched. CDR3 bases: TGCGCCAGCAGTGCCTCCGGGACAGGGTATACTGAAGCTTTCTTT. This gives the protein CASSASGTGYTEAFF.

This clone has just a few counts. The V call is TRBV19, the J call TRBJ2-7, with 9 bases aligning to TRBD2. V trimming: 5 bases; J trimming: 9 bases; junction bases outside the gene matches: 11. The CDR3 covers 14 residues. Germline lookup yields CDR1 LNHDA and CDR2 SQIVND (reference sequence). CDR3 DNA sequence: TGTGCCAGTAGTCAAAGCGGGAGGCCCTTCTCGCAGTACTTC. It translates to CASSQSGRPFSQYF.

The chain links TRBV5-4 to TRBJ2-2, with 10 bases identical to TRBD1. The V gene end was trimmed by 4 bases and the J gene end by 2 bases; junction bases not matched to a gene: 8. Germline CDR1 reads SGHNT; CDR2 reads YYREEE (reference sequence). The CDR3 loop spans 17 amino acids. The CDR3 sequence: CASSPGDRGFNTGELFF. For the CDR3, the DNA is TGTGCCAGCAGCCCAGGGGACAGGGGATTTAACACCGGGGAGCTGTTTTTT.